The 25 T cell receptor beta chains given below trace back to one sample, sequenced in a study of blood T cell repertoires in COVID-19. Sequencing was performed with immunoSEQ multiplex PCR; in TCRdb, only in-frame clones are kept and a portion is missing. This sample has about 200,000 clones, with 70% to 90% found just once. What was sequenced was peripheral blood. These TCRs come from a man between 60 and 75 years old with COVID-19, enrolled during active disease.

The genes are TRBV5-1 and TRBJ1-2; 9 bases match TRBD1. The germline gives CDR1 SGHRS, CDR2 YFSETQ. The CDR3 sequence is 15 residues long. The V segment lost 4 bases and the J segment 8 bases; nucleotides outside the gene matches: 12. CDR3 sequence (DNA): TGCGCCAGCAGCGTGATACCGGGACAGGGTGGCGGCTACACCTTC. Its protein product is CASSVIPGQGGGYTF.

The V call is TRBV28, the J call TRBJ2-2, with D maybe TRBD1 (6 bases). Germline V CDR1 and CDR2: MDHEN, SYDVKM. The CDR3 has 12 residues. V lost 5 bases and J 6 bases, leaving 7 bases between the germline ends. CDR3 loop: CASSPGAGELFF. CDR3 DNA sequence: TGTGCCAGCAGTCCAGGGGCCGGGGAGCTGTTTTTT.

This chain links TRBV5-3 with TRBJ1-1, with D possibly being TRBD1 (5 bases). TRBV5-3 is designated an ORF whose function remains uncertain. Trimming took 6 bases from V and 0 from J, leaving 12 bases between them. This CDR3 spans 14 amino acids. The CDR3 DNA is TGTGCCAGAAACGAACAGGCACTGAACACTGAAGCTTTCTTT. Amino acids: CARNEQALNTEAFF.

This clone has only a few counts. The V gene is TRBV6-5, the J gene TRBJ2-1, with 7 bases that match TRBD2. The CDR3 is 14 amino acids. CDR1 and CDR2 from the germline V gene are MNHEY and SVGAGI. Losses at the gene ends were 0 bases for V and 6 bases for J; bases not matched to a gene: 2. The CDR3 is CASSYSWTSNEQFF. For the CDR3, the DNA is TGTGCCAGCAGTTACTCTTGGACTAGCAATGAGCAGTTCTTC.

The genes are TRBV2 and TRBJ1-1; 9 nucleotides agree with TRBD1. This CDR3 has 14 residues. The V and J ends lost 6 bases and 5 bases, in that order; junction bases with no gene match: 7. Germline lookup yields CDR1 SNHLY and CDR2 FYNNEI. The CDR3 coding sequence is TGTGCCAGCAGAGCCTACAGGGGGCCGACTGAAGCTTTCTTT. This translates into CASRAYRGPTEAFF.

The genes are TRBV29-1 and TRBJ1-3, with a possible D match to TRBD1 (6 bases). V shed 8 bases and J shed 4 bases, with 15 bases lying between them. The CDR3 is 13 amino acids. Germline assignment: CDR1 SQVTM and CDR2 ANQGSEA. CDR3 sequence: CSTQGGGGNTIYF. The CDR3 nucleotides read TGCAGCACCCAGGGAGGGGGGGGAAACACCATATATTTT.

The chain links TRBV5-8 to TRBJ2-7, with 10 bases fitting TRBD1. V was clipped by 4 bases and J by 2 bases; unmatched bases: 6. There are 15 residues in the CDR3. Per germline, CDR1 SGHTS and CDR2 YDEGEE. The CDR3 sequence is CASSQGQGLTYEQYF. The CDR3, as DNA: TGTGCCAGCAGCCAGGGACAGGGGTTAACCTACGAGCAGTACTTC.

The V call is TRBV5-6, the J call TRBJ2-5; 11 bases are shared with TRBD2. Germline V lookup: CDR1 SGHDT, CDR2 YYEEEE. This CDR3 has 17 residues. V trimming: 0 bases; J trimming: 0 bases; junction bases outside the gene matches: 4. This chain's CDR3 is CASSLEGLAVNQETQYF. The CDR3 DNA follows: TGTGCCAGCAGCTTGGAGGGACTAGCGGTTAACCAAGAGACCCAGTACTTC.

The chain combines TRBV6-6 with TRBJ1-6; 7 bases are a match to TRBD1. The CDR3 is made up of 15 amino acids. Trimming took 3 bases from V and 8 from J; bases not matched to a gene: 7. Germline CDR1 and CDR2: MNHNY and SVGAGI (reference sequence). The CDR3 bases are TGTGCCAGCAGTTATTTCGGCGGGACAGATTCACCCCTCCACTTT. It codes for CASSYFGGTDSPLHF.

This clone was picked up one time. The chain is built from TRBV5-8 and TRBJ1-2; 7 bases match TRBD1. Losses at the gene ends were 3 bases for V and 2 bases for J; bases not matched to a gene: 7. Per the germline V gene, CDR1 is SGHTS and CDR2 is YDEGEE. This CDR3 region has 15 residues. CDR3 sequence: CASSSRQGLNYGYTF. In DNA form, the CDR3 reads TGTGCCAGCAGCTCCCGACAGGGACTCAACTATGGCTACACCTTC.

This clone was recorded only once. This sequence joins TRBV6-6 and TRBJ1-6, with TRBD1 matching over 8 bases. V was clipped by 8 bases and J by 7 bases; unmatched bases: 10. The CDR3 runs to 15 residues. Looked up from germline, CDR1 is MNHNY and CDR2 is SVGAGI (reference sequence). In nucleotides, the CDR3 is TGTGCCAGCGGAAAGACAGGGGATCCAAATTCACCCCTCCACTTT. Amino acids: CASGKTGDPNSPLHF.

A few counts support this clone. The chain recombines TRBV7-2 with TRBJ2-2; tentative D call: TRBD1 (5 bases). Trimming removed 2 bases at V and 1 base at J, with 11 bases between. The germline V gene has CDR1 SGHTA and CDR2 FQGNSA. This CDR3 has 16 residues. CDR3 sequence reads: CASSLKPQVNTGELFF. The CDR3 region has the DNA TGTGCCAGCAGCTTAAAACCACAGGTGAACACCGGGGAGCTGTTTTTT.

The CDR3 sequence: CAWSRDLYGYTF. The DNA for the CDR3 is TGTGCCTGGAGCAGGGATCTATATGGCTACACCTTC. The chain has TRBV30 and TRBJ1-2; weak D call: TRBD1 (5 bases). The CDR3 has 12 amino acids. The V gene lost 3 bases and the J gene lost 5 bases, with 10 bases spanning the gap. CDR1 GTSNPN and CDR2 SVGIG come from the germline V gene (reference sequence).

Comments on this clone: This sample also contains other DNA sequences that code for the same CDR3. The chain employs TRBV19 and TRBJ2-5; TRBD2 might be the D (5 bases). The CDR3 runs 12 residues. Germline values: CDR1 LNHDA, CDR2 SQIVND (reference sequence). V was pared by 1 base and J by 5 bases, with 5 bases between. In DNA form, the CDR3 reads TGTGCCAGTAGTATAGCGGGGGAGACCCAGTACTTC. Its translation is CASSIAGETQYF.

The chain is built from TRBV18 and TRBJ2-7; TRBD1 is a possible D gene (6 bases). The CDR3 extends over 15 amino acids. Germline V gene lookup returns CDR1 KGHSH and CDR2 LQKENI. V shed 3 bases and J shed 5 bases, with 17 bases lying between them. CDR3 DNA sequence: TGTGCCAGCTCACCCCGACTGGGGGCAAGGGACGAGCAGTACTTC. It codes for CASSPRLGARDEQYF.

J is TRBJ1-3 and V is TRBV5-3; D gene uncertain. Near its end, the DNA agrees better with TRBJ2-2, so the J call may be wrong. TRBV5-3 is labeled an ORF, and its function is uncertain. This CDR3 spans 15 amino acids. Written as DNA, the CDR3 is TGTGCCAGAAGCTTTCTCACAGCCTTTACCGGGGAGCTGTTTTTT. This translates into CARSFLTAFTGELFF.

V usage is TRBV18 and J usage is TRBJ2-7, with 7 nucleotides matching TRBD1. Germline V lookup: CDR1 KGHSH, CDR2 LQKENI. The junction had 7 bases not matched to a gene; V was cut back by 1 base and J by 7 bases. The CDR3 covers 14 residues. CDR3 nucleotides: TGTGCCAGCTCACCACTGGGGGAACAGGGGGAGCAGTACTTC. Amino acid sequence: CASSPLGEQGEQYF.

The CDR3 region has the DNA TGTGCCAGCAGCTTGCTGGACAGGGTAACTGAAAAACTGTTTTTT. This codes for CASSLLDRVTEKLFF. The chain carries TRBV2 and TRBJ1-4; the match to TRBD1 covers 8 bases. Germline V gene sequence: CDR1 SNHLY, CDR2 FYNNEI. Germline trimming cut 6 bases from V and 7 bases from J; bases unmatched to any gene: 10. The CDR3 is 15 residues long.

This clone was seen only once. The chain links TRBV9 to TRBJ2-1, with D uncertain. There are 17 residues in the CDR3. V dropped 0 bases and J dropped 2 bases, with 15 bases sitting between them. CDR1 SGDLS and CDR2 YYNGEE come from the germline V gene. The CDR3 DNA reads TGTGCCAGCAGCGTAGGGAGAAAGCCGGATGCCTACAATGAGCAGTTCTTC. The encoded protein is CASSVGRKPDAYNEQFF.

V gene TRBV5-1 combines with J gene TRBJ1-4; 10 positions agree with TRBD1. The CDR3 length is 17 residues. Germline-derived CDR1 and CDR2 are SGHRS and YFSETQ. With V trimmed by 2 bases and J by 5 bases, 9 bases remained unmatched. CDR3 protein: CASSLYGTGAMNEKLFF. CDR3 DNA: TGCGCCAGCAGCTTATACGGGACAGGGGCTATGAATGAAAAACTGTTTTTT.

CDR3 region: CASSSRTGDLTEAFF. The CDR3 nucleotides read TGTGCCAGCAGCTCCAGGACAGGGGACCTCACTGAAGCTTTCTTT. The rearrangement joins TRBV2 to TRBJ1-1; 9 bases align to TRBD1. This CDR3 contains 15 residues. From germline, CDR1 is SNHLY and CDR2 FYNNEI. Unmatched junction bases numbered 9, after V lost 6 bases and J lost 4 bases.

The chain is built from TRBV3-1 (or the pseudogene TRBV3-2) and TRBJ1-4, with D possibly being TRBD1 (6 bases). The CDR3 sequence is 16 residues long. V dropped 1 base and J dropped 7 bases, with 16 bases sitting between them. In germline, CDR1 is LGHDT, CDR2 YNNKEL (reference sequence). The CDR3 loop is CASSQVGAGVGEKLFF. The CDR3 DNA follows: TGTGCCAGCAGCCAAGTTGGGGCAGGGGTGGGTGAAAAACTGTTTTTT.

This chain links TRBV10-3 with TRBJ1-5, with D unclear. Germline loops: CDR1 ENHRY, CDR2 SYGVKD. The ends were cut back, 3 bases at V and 2 bases at J, with 2 bases in the middle. The length of the CDR3 is 12 residues. The CDR3 DNA reads TGTGCCATCAGTGACGGCAATCAGCCCCAGCATTTT. Its translation is CAISDGNQPQHF.

The genes are TRBV20-1 and TRBJ2-1, with a possible D match to TRBD1 (6 bases). The CDR3 totals 11 residues. The germline V and J ends were trimmed by 8 bases and 4 bases, with 9 bases remaining between them. Germline V lookup: CDR1 DFQATT, CDR2 SNEGSKA (reference sequence). The CDR3 region is CSPRGYNEQFF. The CDR3, as DNA: TGCAGTCCCAGGGGTTACAATGAGCAGTTCTTC.

The J gene is TRBJ1-5, the V gene TRBV27; D uncertain. The CDR3 is 14 residues long. V was trimmed by 2 bases and J by 5 bases, leaving 10 bases between them. Germline CDR1 and CDR2: MNHEY and SMNVEV (reference sequence). The DNA for the CDR3 is TGTGCCAGCAGTTTAAGAGGGCCCCATCAGCCCCAGCATTTT. Translation: CASSLRGPHQPQHF.